This TCR beta chain was identified during a study of T-cell reconstitution after alpha-beta-depleted transplantation in children. Preparation of the TCRbeta library involved a method that used unique molecular identifiers. TCRdb ran MiXCR on the PCR reads and lists one entry per CDR3 protein. The sample yields roughly 500,000 distinct CDR3 sequences, under 15% seen once. CDR3 size: 13 residues. Germline V gene sequence: CDR1 SGDLS, CDR2 YYNGEE. V was cut by 1 base and J by 6 bases, with 10 bases left in between. This receptor was identified in a human donor who donated a stem cell graft to a child with combined immunodeficiency. This rearrangement joins TRBV9 to TRBJ1-1, with a tentative D call TRBD1 (5 bases). Sequenced here: PBMCs from the stem cell graft donor, sampled from the stem cell graft. The CDR3, as DNA: TGTGCCAGCAGCGTACAGGGAGAGGCTGAAGCTTTCTTT. It is translated as CASSVQGEAEAFF.